A selection of T cell receptor beta chains follows, all from one sample in a study of blood T cell repertoires in COVID-19. Clones were sequenced by immunoSEQ multiplex PCR, and TCRdb holds only the in-frame ones, with some missing. The sample lists 200,000 to 250,000 clones, about 90% seen once, with more than 10% in the top ten. The sequenced material came from peripheral blood. The receptors were gathered from a woman between 18 and 30 years old who had recovered from COVID-19. Each CDR3 is given without its conserved first and last residue.

v_call	j_call	cdr3_aa
TRBV14	TRBJ2-5	ASSQLPGLAGGHQETQY
TRBV25-1	TRBJ2-7	ASSAPHRESSYEQY
TRBV6-5	TRBJ2-2	ASIGVPWVF
TRBV5-6	TRBJ1-1	ASSLGAGTQAF
TRBV9	TRBJ2-5	ASSVGWQEETQY
TRBV29-1	TRBJ1-5	SVGGQGGNQPQH
TRBV5-1	TRBJ1-1	ASNPGGMNTEAF
TRBV6-2/TRBV6-3	TRBJ1-5	ASSYVGGTGQPQH
TRBV6-1	TRBJ1-5	ASREQGATPYSNQPQH
TRBV27	TRBJ1-4	ASSQNSATNEKLF
TRBV6-5	TRBJ1-2	ASSLGQSYGYT
TRBV14	TRBJ1-1	ASSQALQGTLAF
TRBV3-1/TRBV3-2	TRBJ2-1	ASSQGEAPDNEQF
TRBV4-1	TRBJ1-1	ASSQGPDRGTEAF
TRBV19	TRBJ2-5	ASSVRDRIFQETQY
TRBV4-1	TRBJ2-7	ASSQDSAYEQY
TRBV5-1	TRBJ1-6	ASSATGRSSYNSPLH
TRBV19	TRBJ2-3	ASSLAGDTDTQY
TRBV2	TRBJ1-5	ASSERAGNQPQH
TRBV30	TRBJ1-2	AGTGTGLGYT
TRBV9	TRBJ2-3	ASSGGTSGNTDTQY
TRBV6-6	TRBJ1-2	ASSYWADRGKYGYT
TRBV5-1	TRBJ2-1	ASSPTGLSEQF
TRBV7-2	TRBJ1-2	ASSLKVAGNGYT
TRBV5-1	TRBJ1-5	ASSVGAGGNQPQH
TRBV21-1	TRBJ2-1	ASSKDRAKSNEQF
TRBV4-1	TRBJ1-5	ASSHADRSNQPQH
TRBV6-5	TRBJ1-2	ASITEHGYT
TRBV6-1	TRBJ2-3	ASSENLQADTQY
TRBV19	TRBJ1-2	ASARLGGLNGYT
TRBV27	TRBJ2-7	ASSLGGLGYEQY
TRBV5-1	TRBJ2-5	ASSLGLAGGPMEETQY
TRBV6-2/TRBV6-3	TRBJ1-1	ASSYLRPGTGNEAF
TRBV4-1	TRBJ1-5	ASSQGLGTVNQPQH
TRBV19	TRBJ1-1	ASRKRQPENTEAF
TRBV7-3	TRBJ2-1	ASSPGQDSEQF
TRBV29-1	TRBJ1-1	SVVGAVGTEAF